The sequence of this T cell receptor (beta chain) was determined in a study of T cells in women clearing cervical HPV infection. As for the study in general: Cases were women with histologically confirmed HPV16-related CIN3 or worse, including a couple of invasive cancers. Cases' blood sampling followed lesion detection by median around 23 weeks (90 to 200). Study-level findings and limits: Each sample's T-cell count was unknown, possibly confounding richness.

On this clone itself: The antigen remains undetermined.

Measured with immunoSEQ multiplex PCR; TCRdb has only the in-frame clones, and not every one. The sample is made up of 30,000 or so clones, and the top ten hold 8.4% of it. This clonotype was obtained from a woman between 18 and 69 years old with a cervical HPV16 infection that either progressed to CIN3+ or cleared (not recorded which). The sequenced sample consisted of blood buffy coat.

The CDR3 region is CASSPGTVPEQFF. The DNA read from the CDR3 is TGTGCCAGCAGCCCGGGGACAGTTCCTGAG. The genes are TRBV7-2 and TRBJ2-1, with 7 nucleotides matching TRBD1. Read sequence stops 3 residues before the CDR3 end, and the germline J gene provides the missing end. This CDR3 has 13 amino acids. The V gene end was trimmed by 5 bases and the J gene end by 9 bases; junction bases not matched to a gene: 7. CDR1 and CDR2 (germline): SGHTA, FQGNSA.